This T cell receptor beta chain was retrieved from a study of cytomegalovirus exposure and HLA in healthy donors. The CDR3 covers 14 residues. In germline, CDR1 is SGHNT, CDR2 YYREEE (reference sequence). The study ran its PCR with 60 Vbeta and 13 Jbeta primers. The table came from immunoSEQ multiplex PCR; TCRdb's copy has only in-frame clones and leaves some out. The sample includes some 190,000 clones, 86% of them seen just once. This clone was recorded only once. The TCR was taken from a woman younger than 45 in good health and CMV-seronegative. What was sequenced was PBMCs. V and J are TRBV5-4 and TRBJ2-5; 12 bases align to TRBD2. The J call may be incorrect, as the DNA end agrees better with TRBJ2-7. CDR3 region: CASSLGLAGAEQYF. The CDR3 nucleotides read TGTGCCAGCAGCTTGGGACTAGCGGGAGCCGAGCAGTACTTC.